The T cell receptor beta chain under discussion was sequenced for a study of cytomegalovirus exposure and HLA in healthy donors. Study findings and constraints: Most subjects had HLA-A and HLA-B alleles reportedly predicted accurately by TCR beta sequences. The CMV antigen specificity of a few CMV-associated chains was confirmed through in vitro analysis. The authors excluded some V segments, including TRBV6-2 and TRBV6-3, as indistinguishable.

Germline CDR1 reads SGHTA; CDR2 reads FQGNSA. The CDR3 extends over 13 amino acids. Germline trimming cut 1 base from V and 5 bases from J; bases unmatched to any gene: 1. This clone has a handful of counts. Its cognate antigen is unknown. Despite likely unrecorded immune exposures, the donors were nominally healthy at the time of sampling. The PCR was carried out with 60 Vbeta primers and 13 Jbeta primers. The protocol was immunoSEQ multiplex PCR, while the TCRdb copy is restricted to in-frame clones and leaves out a portion. The sample yields 150,000 to 200,000 clones, 80% to 90% seen once. The receptor was isolated from a man aged 18 to 35 in good health and CMV-seropositive. What was sequenced was PBMCs. The chain employs TRBV7-2 and TRBJ2-5, with TRBD2 identical over 7 bases. CDR3 sequence: CASSLGSGETQYF. CDR3 in DNA: TGTGCCAGCAGCTTAGGTAGCGGGGAGACCCAGTACTTC.